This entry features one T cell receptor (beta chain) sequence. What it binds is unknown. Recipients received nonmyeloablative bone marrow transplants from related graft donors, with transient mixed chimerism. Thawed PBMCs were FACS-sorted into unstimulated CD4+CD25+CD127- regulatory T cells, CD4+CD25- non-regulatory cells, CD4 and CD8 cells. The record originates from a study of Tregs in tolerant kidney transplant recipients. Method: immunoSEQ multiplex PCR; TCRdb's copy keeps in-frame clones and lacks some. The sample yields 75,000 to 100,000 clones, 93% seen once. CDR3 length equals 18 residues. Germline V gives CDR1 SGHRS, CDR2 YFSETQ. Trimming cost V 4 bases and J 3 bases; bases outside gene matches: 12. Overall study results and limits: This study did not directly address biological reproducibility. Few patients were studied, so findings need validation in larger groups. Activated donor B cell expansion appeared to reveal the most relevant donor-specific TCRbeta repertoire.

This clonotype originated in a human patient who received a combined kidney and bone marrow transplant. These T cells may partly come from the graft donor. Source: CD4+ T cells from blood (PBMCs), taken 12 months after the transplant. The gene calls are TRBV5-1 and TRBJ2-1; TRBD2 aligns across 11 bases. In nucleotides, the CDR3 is TGCGCCAGCAGCGCTGGGACTAGCGGAGGGGGGGTCTACAATGAGCAGTTCTTC. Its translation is CASSAGTSGGGVYNEQFF.